The 5 T cell receptor beta chains given below trace back to one sample, sequenced in a study of metastatic and nonmetastatic thyroid tumors. TCRdb re-analyzed the PCR reads using MiXCR. Among roughly 40,000 clones listed, roughly a sixth were seen once. Thyroid surgery was performed in patients who had received no treatment beforehand. Sequenced material: blood. The receptors here all came from a male donor with papillary thyroid cancer or a benign thyroid nodule (not recorded which). Some clones in this sample may be carry-over from other donors' samples.

This clone has ten or more counts. This may come from a read error, since a much larger clone is one base off. The chain has TRBV6-1 and TRBJ2-1; 11 positions match TRBD2. This CDR3 spans 14 amino acids. Germline values: CDR1 MNHNS, CDR2 SASEGT. As DNA, the CDR3 is TGTGCCAGCAGTAGCGGACTAGCGGGCAATGAGCAGCTCTTC. Residues: CASSSGLAGNEQLF.

The table lists this clone with a few counts. A clone one base away is much larger, so this may be a read error. The chain uses TRBV3-1 and TRBJ2-7; the D gene could be TRBD1 or TRBD2 (7 bases each). V lost 7 bases, J lost 6 bases, and 10 bases lay in between. This CDR3 is built from 11 residues. In germline, CDR1 is LGHDT, CDR2 YNNKEL (reference sequence). CDR3 in amino acids: CASIRGGEQYF. In nucleotides, the CDR3 is TGTGCCAGCATCAGGGGGGGCGAGCAGTACTTC.

At least ten counts were recorded for this clone. The chain employs TRBV29-1 and TRBJ1-4; TRBD1 might be the D (5 bases). Germline CDR1 and CDR2: SQVTM and ANQGSEA. V dropped 0 bases and J dropped 5 bases, with 13 bases sitting between them. The CDR3 has 15 residues. DNA for the CDR3: TGCAGCGTTGAAGATACTACAGGACGAAATGAAAAACTGTTTTTT. Protein product: CSVEDTTGRNEKLFF.

This clone was seen at least ten times. A read error is possible here, since a much larger clone lies one base away. The V call is TRBV6-1, the J call TRBJ2-3; no definite D call. From germline, CDR1 is MNHNS and CDR2 SASEGT. The CDR3 is 11 residues long. CDR3 loop: CASGELDTQYF. The CDR3 coding sequence is TGTGCCAGCGGTGAACTAGATACGCAGTATTTT.

This clone was seen ten or more times. The V gene is TRBV12-5, the J gene TRBJ2-2; no clear D gene. Between the trimmed V and J ends, which lost 6 bases and 6 bases, there was a span of 8 bases. The germline V gene encodes CDR1 LGHNT and CDR2 FRNRAP. CDR3 length: 12 residues. DNA of the CDR3: TGTGCTAGTGGAGACCAAGCCGGGGAGCTGTTTTTT. This sequence encodes CASGDQAGELFF.